Shown below are 4 T cell receptor beta chains from a single sample sequenced in a study of early T cells in non-severe SARS-CoV-2 infection. One entry per CDR3 protein, called by TCRdb with MiXCR from the 5' RACE reads. Among about 80,000 distinct CDR3 sequences listed, around a tenth were seen once. The sample consisted of whole blood. These receptors were taken from an adult who was a healthcare worker with PCR-confirmed SARS-CoV-2 infection or an uninfected control (not recorded which).

The genes are TRBV28 and TRBJ1-3; D not certain. With 5 bases removed from V and 0 bases from J, the gap between germline ends came to 14 bases. The CDR3 extends over 16 amino acids. CDR1 and CDR2 (germline): MDHEN, SYDVKM. The CDR3, as DNA: TGTGCCAGCAGTCCACCCCCCCGGAGCTCTGGAAACACCATATATTTT. It translates to CASSPPPRSSGNTIYF.

The sample holds many counts of this clonotype. The J gene is TRBJ2-1, the V gene TRBV3-1; 8 positions agree with TRBD2. CDR1 and CDR2 (germline): LGHDT, YNNKEL (reference sequence). With V trimmed by 1 base and J by 6 bases, 5 bases remained unmatched. There are 15 residues in the CDR3. The CDR3 loop is CASSQASGYTNEQFF. As DNA, the CDR3 is TGTGCCAGCAGCCAAGCTAGCGGGTATACCAATGAGCAGTTCTTC.

In this sample, this clonotype turned up many times. The rearrangement uses TRBV5-4 and TRBJ2-3, with D tentatively TRBD1 (6 bases). The V gene's germline CDR1 is SGHNT and CDR2 YYREEE (reference sequence). The ends were cut back, 1 base at V and 6 bases at J, with 12 bases in the middle. The CDR3 is 14 residues long. This CDR3 reads CASSLSRGRDTQYF. DNA for the CDR3: TGTGCCAGCAGCTTGAGCAGGGGAAGGGATACGCAGTATTTT.

This clonotype was picked up many times. V is TRBV20-1 and J is TRBJ2-3; 10 positions match TRBD2. Germline V CDR1 and CDR2: DFQATT, SNEGSKA (reference sequence). The V gene end was trimmed by 5 bases and the J gene end by 6 bases; junction bases not matched to a gene: 8. This CDR3 contains 14 residues. CDR3 residues: CSAAAGGPSDTQYF. DNA of the CDR3: TGCAGTGCTGCAGCGGGAGGGCCCTCGGATACGCAGTATTTT.